This T cell receptor (beta chain) was recorded in a study of shared clonotypes between healthy human individuals. Study-level points and caveats: The diversity represented, both genetic and in exposure history, was limited by few donors.

V lost 3 bases to trimming and J lost 4 bases, with 16 bases between them. There are 16 residues in the CDR3. Looked up from germline, CDR1 is SGHNT and CDR2 is YENEEA. With respect to this clone: The antigen remains unidentified.

TCRdb's table, derived via immunoSEQ multiplex PCR, lists solely in-frame clones and lacks some. The repertoire holds about 1 million clones, with 60% to 80% as singletons. This TCR was sampled from a man aged 18 to 29 in good health. The chain joins TRBV11-3 to TRBJ2-1, with a weak D call TRBD1 (8 bases). Sequenced: memory CD4+ T cells sorted from blood. Subset specified: CD45RA-negative fraction. CDR3 loop: CASSLAGDRPYNEQFF. The DNA for the CDR3 is TGTGCCAGCAGCTTGGCGGGGGACAGGCCTTACAATGAGCAGTTCTTC.